This paragraph reports one TCR beta chain. Participants were aged about 18 to 90 years from about 25 US areas. Cohorts were determined from participant-reported clinical history. This specimen comes from a study of blood T cell repertoires in COVID-19. Study background: In each case, the material was cDNA or gDNA derived from T cells, B-cell-depleted T cells, or PBMCs.

In the original analysis: Counts of nucleated cells, estimated from reference gene primer amplification, were obtained. The data were produced by immunoSEQ multiplex PCR, yet TCRdb's version contains in-frame clones alone and is incomplete. V, J and clone size are those of that table, while D and trimming were read from the DNA. The data contain under 200,000 clones, less than 85% of them singletons. CDR1 LGHDT and CDR2 YNNKEL come from the germline V gene (reference sequence). CDR3 length: 15 amino acids. The V end lost 4 bases, the J end lost 3 bases, and 15 bases lay between the germline ends. The sequence was obtained from a man between 60 and 70 years old who had recovered from COVID-19. The sequenced material came from PBMCs or T cells enriched from blood (not recorded which). The V and J genes are TRBV3-1 (or the pseudogene TRBV3-2) and TRBJ1-1; the D is unclear. This CDR3 reads CASSRRGPRYTEAFF. CDR3 DNA sequence: TGTGCCAGCAGCCGCCGAGGCCCGAGATACACTGAAGCTTTCTTT.